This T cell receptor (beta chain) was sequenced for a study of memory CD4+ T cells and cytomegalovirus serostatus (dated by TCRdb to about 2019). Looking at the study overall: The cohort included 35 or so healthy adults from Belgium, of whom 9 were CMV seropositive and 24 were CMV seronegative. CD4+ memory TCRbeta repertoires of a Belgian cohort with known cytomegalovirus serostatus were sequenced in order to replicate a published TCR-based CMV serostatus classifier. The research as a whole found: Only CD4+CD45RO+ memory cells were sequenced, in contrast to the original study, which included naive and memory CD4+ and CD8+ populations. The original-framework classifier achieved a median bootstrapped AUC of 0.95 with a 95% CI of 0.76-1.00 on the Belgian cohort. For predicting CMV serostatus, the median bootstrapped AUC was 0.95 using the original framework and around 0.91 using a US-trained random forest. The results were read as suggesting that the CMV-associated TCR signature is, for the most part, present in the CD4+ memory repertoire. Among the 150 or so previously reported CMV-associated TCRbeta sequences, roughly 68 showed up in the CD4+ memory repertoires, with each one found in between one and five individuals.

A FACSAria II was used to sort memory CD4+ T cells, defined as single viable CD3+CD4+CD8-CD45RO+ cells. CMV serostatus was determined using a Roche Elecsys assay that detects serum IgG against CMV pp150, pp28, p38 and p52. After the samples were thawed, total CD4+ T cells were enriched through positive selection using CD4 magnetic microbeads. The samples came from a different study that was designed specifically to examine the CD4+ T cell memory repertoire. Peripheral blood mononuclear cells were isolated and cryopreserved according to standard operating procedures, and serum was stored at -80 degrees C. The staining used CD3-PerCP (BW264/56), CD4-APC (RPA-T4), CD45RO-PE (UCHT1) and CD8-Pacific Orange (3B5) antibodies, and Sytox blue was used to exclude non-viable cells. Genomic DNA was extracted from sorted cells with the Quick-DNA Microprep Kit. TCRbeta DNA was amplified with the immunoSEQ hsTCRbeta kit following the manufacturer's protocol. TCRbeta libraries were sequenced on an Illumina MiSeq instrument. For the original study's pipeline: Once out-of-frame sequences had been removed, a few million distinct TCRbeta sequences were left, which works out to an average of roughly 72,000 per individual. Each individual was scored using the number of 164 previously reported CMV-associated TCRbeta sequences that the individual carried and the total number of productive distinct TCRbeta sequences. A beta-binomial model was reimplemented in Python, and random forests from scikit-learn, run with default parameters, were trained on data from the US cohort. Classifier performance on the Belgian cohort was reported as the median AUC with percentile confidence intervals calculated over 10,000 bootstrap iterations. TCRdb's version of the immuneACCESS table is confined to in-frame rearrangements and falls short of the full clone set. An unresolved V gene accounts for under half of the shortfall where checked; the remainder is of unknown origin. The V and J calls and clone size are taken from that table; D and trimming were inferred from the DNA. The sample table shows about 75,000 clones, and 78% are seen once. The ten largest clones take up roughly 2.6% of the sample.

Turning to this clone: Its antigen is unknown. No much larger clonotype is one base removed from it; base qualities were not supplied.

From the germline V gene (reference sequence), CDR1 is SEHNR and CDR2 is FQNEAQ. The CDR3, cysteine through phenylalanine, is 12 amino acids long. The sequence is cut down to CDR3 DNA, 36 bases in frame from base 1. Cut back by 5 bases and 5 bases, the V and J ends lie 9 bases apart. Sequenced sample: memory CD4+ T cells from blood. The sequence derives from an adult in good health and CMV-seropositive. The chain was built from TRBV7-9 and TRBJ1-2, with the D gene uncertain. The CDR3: CASSLGWYGYTF. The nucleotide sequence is TGTGCCAGCAGCCTAGGGTGGTATGGCTACACCTTC.